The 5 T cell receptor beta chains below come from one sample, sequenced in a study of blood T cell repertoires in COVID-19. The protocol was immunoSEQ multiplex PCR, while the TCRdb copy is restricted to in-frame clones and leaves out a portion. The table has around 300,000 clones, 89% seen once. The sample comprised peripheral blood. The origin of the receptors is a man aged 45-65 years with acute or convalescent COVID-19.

The CDR3 sequence: CASSSAGGLKTQYF. The DNA of the CDR3 is TGTGCCAGCAGTTCCGCGGGGGGCTTAAAGACCCAGTACTTC. The chain recombines TRBV6-5 with TRBJ2-5, with 8 bases matching TRBD2. The CDR3 spans 14 residues. The V gene's germline CDR1 is MNHEY and CDR2 SVGAGI. The junction had 7 bases not matched to a gene; V was cut back by 4 bases and J by 6 bases.

Written as DNA, the CDR3 is TGTGCCAGCAGCTTAAGGGACTCTAGCACAGATACGCAGTATTTT. The encoded protein is CASSLRDSSTDTQYF. The gene calls are TRBV7-3 and TRBJ2-3; perhaps TRBD2 as D (6 bases). The V gene lost 1 base and the J gene lost 0 bases, with 8 bases spanning the gap. Germline V gene sequence: CDR1 SGHTA, CDR2 FQGTGA. The CDR3 length is 15 residues.

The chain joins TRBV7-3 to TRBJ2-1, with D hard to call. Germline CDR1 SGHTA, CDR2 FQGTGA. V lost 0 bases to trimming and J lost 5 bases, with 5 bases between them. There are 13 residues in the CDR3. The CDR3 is CASSLTTDNEQFF. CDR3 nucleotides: TGTGCCAGCAGCTTAACGACTGACAATGAGCAGTTCTTC.

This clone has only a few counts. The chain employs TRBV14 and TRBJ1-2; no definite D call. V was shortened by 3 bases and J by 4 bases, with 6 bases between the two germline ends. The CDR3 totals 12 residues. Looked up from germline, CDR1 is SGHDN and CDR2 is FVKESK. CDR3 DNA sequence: TGTGCCAGCAGCCAGGGAGGCTATGGCTACACCTTC. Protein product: CASSQGGYGYTF.

The chain's CDR3 is CASSPTGAMNTEAFF. The DNA for the CDR3 is TGTGCCAGCTCACCGACAGGGGCTATGAACACTGAAGCTTTCTTT. This chain joins TRBV18 and TRBJ1-1; TRBD1 matches 8 bases. The trim removed 3 bases at V and 0 bases at J, leaving 3 bases unmatched. CDR3 length equals 15 residues. The germline V gene encodes CDR1 KGHSH and CDR2 LQKENI.